A single sample is the source of the 10 T cell receptor beta chains below, sequenced in a study of T-cell memory formation after mild COVID-19. One entry per CDR3 protein, called by TCRdb with MiXCR from the 5' RACE reads. The sample contains over 400,000 distinct CDR3 sequences, 23% of which appear only once. The sequenced material came from PBMCs or a T cell subset sorted from them (not recorded which). These receptors originate from an adult woman who had mild COVID-19 (a few samples of this study predate the infection). Cell type and time point are not known.

This clonotype showed up just a few times. This rearrangement joins TRBV27 to TRBJ1-6; tentative D call: TRBD1 (6 bases). V was cut by 4 bases and J by 10 bases, with 11 bases left in between. The CDR3 has 13 residues. Germline loops: CDR1 MNHEY, CDR2 SMNVEV (reference sequence). CDR3 nucleotide sequence: TGTGCCAGCAGTTGGGGGGCAGGGTCACCCCTCCACTTT. This gives the protein CASSWGAGSPLHF.

In DNA form, the CDR3 reads TGTGCCAGCAGTTATGGGGACAGGTTGGGGAATGGCTACACCTTC. It codes for CASSYGDRLGNGYTF. The chain recombines TRBV6-5 with TRBJ1-2, with TRBD1 matching over 8 bases. Germline CDR1 is MNHEY and CDR2 is SVGAGI. V dropped 3 bases and J dropped 6; count of bases not matched to a gene: 9. The length of the CDR3 is 15 residues.

This rearrangement joins TRBV20-1 to TRBJ2-1, with TRBD1 matching over 8 bases. The V gene end was trimmed by 5 bases and the J gene end by 10 bases; junction bases not matched to a gene: 7. The CDR3 length is 12 residues. Germline V CDR1 and CDR2: DFQATT, SNEGSKA (reference sequence). CDR3 sequence (DNA): TGCAGTGCTCACCCAGGGGGCCGAGAGCAGTTCTTC. It codes for CSAHPGGREQFF.

This clonotype was seen only a few times. The rearrangement joins TRBV5-5 to TRBJ2-1; 10 positions match TRBD2. Germline V CDR1 and CDR2: SGHKS, YYEKEE (reference sequence). Unmatched junction bases numbered 11, after V lost 1 base and J lost 7 bases. This CDR3 contains 17 residues. This chain's CDR3 is CASSLSLAGELRNEQFF. In nucleotides, the CDR3 is TGTGCCAGCAGCTTGAGTCTAGCGGGAGAGTTGAGGAATGAGCAGTTCTTC. Looking up the rest from reference TRBV5-5 and TRBJ2-1 gives the full variable domain: DAGVTQSPTHLIKTRGQQVTLRCSPISGHKSVSWYQQVLGQGPQFIFQYYEKEERGRGNFPDRFSARQFPNYSSELNVNALLLGDSALYLCASSLSLAGELRNEQFFGPGTRLTVL.

This clonotype has more than one count but fewer than ten. The chain employs TRBV6-6 and TRBJ2-3; a weak D match, TRBD2 (6 bases). The CDR3 covers 13 residues. The germline gives CDR1 MNHNY, CDR2 SVGAGI (reference sequence). V lost 5 bases and J 6 bases, leaving 12 bases between the germline ends. CDR3 coding DNA: TGTGCCAGCAGTCGAAGTGGAGGGGATACGCAGTATTTT. It codes for CASSRSGGDTQYF.

The V call is TRBV7-2, the J call TRBJ2-1, with 9 bases identical to TRBD1. With 1 base clipped from V and 7 bases from J, the junction kept 5 bases outside the gene matches. The germline CDR1 and CDR2 sequences are SGHTA and FQGNSA. The CDR3 is made up of 15 amino acids. This CDR3 is CASSLVVTGGNEQFF. The CDR3 bases are TGTGCCAGCAGCTTAGTGGTGACAGGGGGGAATGAGCAGTTCTTC. The variable domain in full, with the rest retrieved from reference TRBV7-2 and TRBJ2-1, is GAGVSQSPSNKVTEKGKDVELRCDPISGHTALYWYRQSLGQGLEFLIYFQGNSAPDKSGLPSDRFSAERTGGSVSTLTIQRTQQEDSAVYLCASSLVVTGGNEQFFGPGTRLTVL.

This clonotype has ten or more counts. The DNA of the CDR3 is TGCGCCAGCAGCCGTACTAGCGGGATAAACACCGGGGAGCTGTTTTTT. Residues: CASSRTSGINTGELFF. The genes are TRBV5-1 and TRBJ2-2; 10 nucleotides match TRBD2. Germline CDR1 is SGHRS and CDR2 is YFSETQ. Trimming cost V 4 bases and J 2 bases; bases outside gene matches: 5. This CDR3 contains 16 residues.

J is TRBJ2-7 and V is TRBV5-6; TRBD1 matches at 8 bases. Germline-derived CDR1 and CDR2 are SGHDT and YYEEEE. CDR3 length: 16 residues. The V and J ends lost 2 bases and 5 bases, in that order; junction bases with no gene match: 12. DNA for the CDR3: TGTGCCAGCAGCTTCATCGCAGGGGGCATTTTCAACGAGCAGTACTTC. The encoded protein is CASSFIAGGIFNEQYF.

J is TRBJ2-1 and V is TRBV7-8; D may be TRBD2 (7 bases). The ends were cut back, 1 base at V and 7 bases at J, with 14 bases in the middle. CDR1 is SGHVS, CDR2 FQNEAQ, per germline. This CDR3 contains 15 residues. The CDR3 sequence: CASSLGGGAFNEQFF. The CDR3 bases are TGTGCCAGCAGCTTAGGAGGGGGGGCCTTTAATGAGCAGTTCTTC.

The chain carries TRBV10-3 and TRBJ2-5; D possibly uses TRBD1 or TRBD2 (6 bases each). The CDR3 sequence is 13 residues long. CDR1 and CDR2 (germline): ENHRY, SYGVKD. Deletions cut 3 bases from V and 4 bases from J, with 9 bases between. The CDR3, as DNA: TGTGCCATCAGTGATCCGGGGGCAGAGACCCAGTACTTC. Encoded protein: CAISDPGAETQYF.